The 25 T cell receptor beta chains below all came from one sample that was sequenced in a study of T cell changes during pregnancy in multiple sclerosis. TCRdb's copy holds only in-frame clones and misses some; the assay was immunoSEQ multiplex PCR. The sample shows 75,000 to 95,000 clones, 85% to 95% of them seen only once. The sequencing here drew on peripheral blood, taken after pregnancy. The receptors come from a female donor with multiple sclerosis, enrolled in a pregnancy study.

This chain links TRBV5-4 with TRBJ2-7, with 9 bases fitting TRBD1. CDR1 and CDR2 (germline): SGHNT, YYREEE (reference sequence). The CDR3 contains 17 residues. V trimming: 0 bases; J trimming: 5 bases; junction bases outside the gene matches: 12. The CDR3 region is CASSLEDVDRGMDEQYF. The CDR3 DNA is TGTGCCAGCAGCTTGGAGGACGTTGACAGGGGGATGGACGAGCAGTACTTC.

The rearrangement uses TRBV5-1 and TRBJ2-2, with D perhaps TRBD2 (6 bases). This CDR3 spans 15 amino acids. From germline, CDR1 is SGHRS and CDR2 YFSETQ. With 4 bases removed from V and 4 bases from J, the gap between germline ends came to 14 bases. Written as DNA, the CDR3 is TGCGCCAGCAGCCGCGGGGAAAAGGGCACCGGGGAGCTGTTTTTT. As protein: CASSRGEKGTGELFF.

The chain couples TRBV19 to TRBJ1-2; 9 nucleotides match TRBD1. Germline V gene lookup returns CDR1 LNHDA and CDR2 SQIVND (reference sequence). The CDR3 is 13 amino acids. The J segment lost 3 bases and the V segment lost 4 bases, leaving 0 bases of the junction unmatched. CDR3 DNA: TGTGCCAGTAGTAGGACAGGGGACTATGGCTACACCTTC. Amino acids: CASSRTGDYGYTF.

The genes are TRBV21-1 and TRBJ2-7; the table's D gene call, TRBD1, was not cross checked with the DNA. TRBV21-1 is a pseudogene. The length of the CDR3 is 16 residues. Here the CDR3 reads CASSKIPQVQDNEQYF. The CDR3 DNA reads as TGTGCCAGCAGCAAAATACCACAGGTCCAGGACAACGAGCAGTACTTC.

The chain joins TRBV14 to TRBJ2-3; D is unresolved. The CDR3 has 15 residues. Germline V gene data show CDR1 as SGHDN and CDR2 as FVKESK. The V end lost 0 bases, the J end lost 9 bases, and 16 bases lay between the germline ends. The CDR3 sequence: CASSQDLSRPGTQYF. CDR3 DNA: TGTGCCAGCAGCCAAGATCTGTCCCGGCCCGGGACGCAGTATTTT.

V usage is TRBV18 and J usage is TRBJ1-1, with no clear D. The CDR3 is 14 amino acids. Trimming took off 1 base at V and 1 base at J, with 7 bases between the two ends. CDR1 and CDR2 from the germline V gene are KGHSH and LQKENI. CDR3 nucleotide sequence: TGTGCCAGCTCACCACAATCCGGGAACACTGAAGCTTTCTTT. Its translation: CASSPQSGNTEAFF.

This clone was recorded only once. V and J are TRBV5-5 and TRBJ2-7; D call uncertain. The germline CDR1 and CDR2 sequences are SGHKS and YYEKEE (reference sequence). V was pared by 4 bases and J by 0 bases, with 8 bases between. The CDR3 spans 13 residues. This CDR3 reads CASSPINSYEQYF. The CDR3 nucleotides read TGTGCCAGCAGCCCTATTAACTCCTACGAGCAGTACTTC.

Written as DNA, the CDR3 is TGTGCCAGCAGCAAATTTTTGGCAGGGCGCCCCCTGGGCTCCTACGAGCAGTACTTC. Protein sequence: CASSKFLAGRPLGSYEQYF. The V and J genes are TRBV21-1 and TRBJ2-7; TRBD1, the table's D call, was not compared with the DNA. TRBV21-1 is tagged as a pseudogene. The CDR3 has 19 residues.

This clone was counted a single time. This chain joins TRBV6-1 and TRBJ2-3; 7 nucleotides match TRBD1. V trimming: 1 base; J trimming: 2 bases; junction bases outside the gene matches: 9. From germline, CDR1 is MNHNS and CDR2 SASEGT. The CDR3 is 17 residues long. CDR3 nucleotides: TGTGCCAGCAGTGAAGAGGGGGCGCTTGAAAACACAGATACGCAGTATTTT. Its protein product is CASSEEGALENTDTQYF.

The chain uses TRBV5-5 and TRBJ2-7; maybe TRBD1 (6 bases). This CDR3 is 16 amino acids long. Germline loops: CDR1 SGHKS, CDR2 YYEKEE (reference sequence). V was clipped by 1 base and J by 9 bases, with 23 bases between them. Here the CDR3 reads CASSLLQGINLSAQYF. In DNA, the CDR3 is TGTGCCAGCAGCTTGTTACAGGGCATCAACCTTAGCGCGCAGTACTTC.

The rearrangement joins TRBV12-5 to TRBJ1-3, with 10 positions matching TRBD1. CDR3 size: 17 residues. V lost 2 bases and J lost 2; bases outside the gene matches: 6. The germline V gene encodes CDR1 LGHNT and CDR2 FRNRAP. The CDR3 coding sequence is TGTGCTAGTGGTTTGTCCCCGGGACAGGGGACTGGAAACACCATATATTTT. This sequence encodes CASGLSPGQGTGNTIYF.

The chain couples TRBV9 to TRBJ2-3; possible D gene TRBD1, 6 bases. The V end lost 3 bases, the J end lost 2 bases, and 13 bases lay between the germline ends. Germline V lookup: CDR1 SGDLS, CDR2 YYNGEE. The CDR3 consists of 15 residues. Here the CDR3 reads CASSGRDKPTDTQYF. CDR3 bases: TGTGCCAGCAGCGGACGGGACAAACCCACAGATACGCAGTATTTT.

The genes are TRBV19 and TRBJ2-7, with 7 positions matching TRBD1. V lost 10 bases, J lost 3 bases, and 12 bases stayed unmatched. CDR1 and CDR2 from the germline V gene are LNHDA and SQIVND (reference sequence). CDR3 length: 14 amino acids. CDR3 loop: CATTGGTVNYEQYF. CDR3 nucleotide sequence: TGTGCCACCACGGGTGGGACAGTAAACTACGAGCAGTACTTC. Drawing the rest from reference TRBV19 and TRBJ2-7, the complete variable domain is DGGITQSPKYLFRKEGQNVTLSCEQNLNHDAMYWYRQDPGQGLRLIYYSQIVNDFQKGDIAEGYSVSREKKESFPLTVTSAQKNPTAFYLCATTGGTVNYEQYFGPGTRLTVT.

The chain uses TRBV13 and TRBJ1-4; D ambiguous. This CDR3 has 14 residues. V gave up 2 bases and J gave up 5 bases, with 9 bases separating them. Germline lookup yields CDR1 PRHDT and CDR2 FYEKMQ (reference sequence). Written as DNA, the CDR3 is TGTGCCAGCAGCTTATTTCGGGAGAATGAAAAACTGTTTTTT. Translated: CASSLFRENEKLFF.

V gene TRBV11-2 combines with J gene TRBJ1-5; the match to TRBD1 covers 9 bases. V shed 5 bases and J 4 bases; nucleotides not matched to a gene: 6. This CDR3 contains 15 residues. Germline V lookup: CDR1 SGHAT, CDR2 FQNNGV. Written as DNA, the CDR3 is TGTGCCAGCAGCCCCGGGACAGGGTGGAATCAGCCCCAGCATTTT. Translation: CASSPGTGWNQPQHF.

This chain links TRBV30 with TRBJ1-2; 8 nucleotides agree with TRBD1. In germline, CDR1 is GTSNPN, CDR2 SVGIG (reference sequence). The junction had 9 bases not matched to a gene; V was cut back by 5 bases and J by 4 bases. CDR3 length equals 14 residues. CDR3 nucleotides: TGTGCCTGGGATGGACAGGGAACTTTCTATGGCTACACCTTC. This codes for CAWDGQGTFYGYTF.

The CDR3 DNA reads as TGTGCCAGCACCCCCGGTCGGGCAGGGAAATCAGATACGCAGTATTTT. It encodes CASTPGRAGKSDTQYF. The chain joins TRBV7-9 to TRBJ2-3; TRBD1 is a possible D gene (5 bases). CDR1 and CDR2 from the germline V gene are SEHNR and FQNEAQ (reference sequence). The CDR3 spans 16 residues. V lost 7 bases, J lost 4 bases, and 21 bases lay in between.

V gene TRBV7-9 combines with J gene TRBJ1-1; D ambiguous. The ends were cut back, 5 bases at V and 3 bases at J, with 19 bases in the middle. CDR1 SEHNR and CDR2 FQNEAQ come from the germline V gene (reference sequence). The CDR3 sequence is 16 residues long. The CDR3 region has the DNA TGTGCCAGCAGCCCCGGAGCAGTATCGATGCACACTGAAGCTTTCTTT. Encoded protein: CASSPGAVSMHTEAFF.

The rearrangement links TRBV25-1 to TRBJ1-1; TRBD1 matches 8 bases. The CDR3 runs 14 residues. In germline, CDR1 is MGHDK, CDR2 SYGVNS. The ends lost 1 base at V and 10 bases at J; junction bases unmatched: 8. This CDR3 reads CASSEWNDRGLAFF. In DNA form, the CDR3 reads TGTGCCAGCAGTGAATGGAACGACAGGGGTTTAGCTTTCTTT.

The genes are TRBV5-6 and TRBJ2-1; 10 bases fit TRBD2. J was trimmed by 9 bases and V by 1 base; bases with no gene match: 7. CDR3 length: 15 residues. The germline V gene encodes CDR1 SGHDT and CDR2 YYEEEE. CDR3 sequence (DNA): TGTGCCAGCAGCTTGATACTAGCGGGGACCGGTGAGCAGTTCTTC. This translates into CASSLILAGTGEQFF.

This rearrangement joins TRBV6-5 to TRBJ1-2; D is unclear. Trimming stripped 0 bases from V and 6 bases from J, with 8 bases between. The CDR3 is 13 amino acids. Germline V gene sequence: CDR1 MNHEY, CDR2 SVGAGI. In nucleotides, the CDR3 is TGTGCCAGCAGTTACTCAGGAGTGAATGGCTACACCTTC. This sequence encodes CASSYSGVNGYTF.

This clone was seen a single time. The chain uses TRBV5-1 and TRBJ2-1; D unresolved. CDR1 and CDR2 from the germline V gene are SGHRS and YFSETQ. This CDR3 contains 13 residues. Between the trimmed V and J ends, which lost 4 bases and 5 bases, there was a span of 10 bases. The CDR3 DNA reads as TGCGCCAGCAGCCCGATTACAGACAATGAGCAGTTCTTC. Amino acids: CASSPITDNEQFF. Full variable domain (missing parts from reference TRBV5-1 and TRBJ2-1): KAGVTQTPRYLIKTRGQQVTLSCSPISGHRSVSWYQQTPGQGLQFLFEYFSETQRNKGNFPGRFSGRQFSNSRSEMNVSTLELGDSALYLCASSPITDNEQFFGPGTRLTVL.

This clone came up once. The genes are TRBV5-4 and TRBJ2-2; the D is unclear. CDR1 is SGHNT, CDR2 YYREEE, per germline (reference sequence). CDR3 length: 13 amino acids. V lost 0 bases, J lost 5 bases, and 5 bases lay in between. The CDR3 nucleotides are TGTGCCAGCAGCTTGGACGGTACCGGGGAGCTGTTTTTT. Encoded protein: CASSLDGTGELFF.

The chain joins TRBV18 to TRBJ1-5, with 8 nucleotides matching TRBD1. Germline CDR1 reads KGHSH; CDR2 reads LQKENI. The CDR3 covers 15 residues. The V and J ends lost 2 bases and 3 bases, in that order; junction bases with no gene match: 3. The CDR3 loop is CASSPGQGDNQPQHF. In DNA, the CDR3 is TGTGCCAGCTCACCAGGACAGGGTGACAATCAGCCCCAGCATTTT.

The J gene is TRBJ1-5, the V gene TRBV2, with D possibly matching TRBD1 (6 bases). The CDR3 has 14 residues. V was shortened by 7 bases and J by 0 bases, with 10 bases between the two germline ends. The germline CDR1 and CDR2 sequences are SNHLY and FYNNEI. The CDR3 loop is CASNPGHSNQPQHF. The CDR3 coding sequence is TGTGCCAGCAATCCGGGACATAGCAATCAGCCCCAGCATTTT. Full variable domain (remainder filled in from reference TRBV2 and TRBJ1-5): EPEVTQTPSHQVTQMGQEVILRCVPISNHLYFYWYRQILGQKVEFLVSFYNNEISEKSEIFDDQFSVERPDGSNFTLKIRSTKLEDSAMYFCASNPGHSNQPQHFGDGTRLSIL.